This TCR beta chain was documented in a study of T cell changes during pregnancy in multiple sclerosis. Repertoires were generated with immunoSEQ multiplex PCR, while TCRdb's copy carries only in-frame clones and drops some. Among fewer than 95,000 clones listed, 80% to 95% were seen once. This CDR3 comprises 15 residues. V lost 6 bases, J lost 1 base, and 16 bases lay in between. Germline lookup yields CDR1 SGHDT and CDR2 YYEEEE. This specimen consisted of peripheral blood, obtained in the first trimester of pregnancy. The chain combines TRBV5-6 with TRBJ1-1; a weak D match, TRBD1 (6 bases). This TCR was sampled from a female donor with multiple sclerosis, enrolled in a pregnancy study. The CDR3: CASTPRVGGNTEAFF. CDR3 bases: TGTGCCAGCACCCCCCGGGTAGGGGGGAACACTGAAGCTTTCTTT.